Following are 30 T cell receptor beta chains from one sample sequenced in a study of T-cell reconstitution after alpha-beta-depleted transplantation in children. Using unique molecular identifiers, the investigators prepared the TCRbeta library. TCRdb ran MiXCR on the PCR reads and lists one entry per CDR3 protein. The sample lists a few hundred thousand distinct CDR3 sequences, 27% occurring once. The specimen comprised PBMCs, sampled before TCRalphabeta/CD19-depleted stem cell transplant. The receptor source for this set is a boy younger than two with Wiskott-Aldrich syndrome, due to receive a stem cell transplant.

The rearrangement uses TRBV5-1 and TRBJ2-7, with 10 bases lining up with TRBD1. The V and J ends lost 3 bases and 3 bases, in that order; junction bases with no gene match: 6. Per germline, CDR1 SGHRS and CDR2 YFSETQ. The CDR3 has 15 amino acids. Here the CDR3 reads CASSSLWTGGYEQYF. CDR3 DNA sequence: TGCGCCAGCAGCTCCCTATGGACAGGGGGCTACGAGCAGTACTTC.

CDR3 sequence (DNA): TGCGCCAGCAGCTTGGTAGGGCCGGGGGATACGCAGTATTTT. Its translation is CASSLVGPGDTQYF. The rearrangement joins TRBV5-1 to TRBJ2-3; tentative D call: TRBD2 (5 bases). V was cut by 0 bases and J by 6 bases, with 11 bases left in between. Germline V gene lookup returns CDR1 SGHRS and CDR2 YFSETQ. CDR3 length equals 14 residues. The full variable domain, with the rest looked up from reference TRBV5-1 and TRBJ2-3, is KAGVTQTPRYLIKTRGQQVTLSCSPISGHRSVSWYQQTPGQGLQFLFEYFSETQRNKGNFPGRFSGRQFSNSRSEMNVSTLELGDSALYLCASSLVGPGDTQYFGPGTRLTVL.

The V call is TRBV27, the J call TRBJ2-1; 14 bases are a match to TRBD2. V was pared by 5 bases and J by 8 bases, with 5 bases of the junction left unmatched. The CDR3 has 15 amino acids. Germline CDR1 is MNHEY and CDR2 is SMNVEV (reference sequence). CDR3 protein: CASSPTSGRAHEQFF. Written as DNA, the CDR3 is TGTGCCAGCAGTCCGACTAGCGGGAGGGCCCATGAGCAGTTCTTC.

This chain connects TRBV7-8 to TRBJ2-5; perhaps TRBD1 as D (5 bases). Germline V lookup: CDR1 SGHVS, CDR2 FQNEAQ. The ends were cut back, 5 bases at V and 1 base at J, with 23 bases in the middle. The CDR3 extends over 18 amino acids. In DNA form, the CDR3 reads TGTGCCAGCAGCCCTAGAGGCTCTCAGGGATGGGGCCAAGAGACCCAGTACTTC. Protein product: CASSPRGSQGWGQETQYF.

V usage is TRBV5-1 and J usage is TRBJ1-1; TRBD1 might be the D (6 bases). The CDR3 contains 14 residues. Germline V gene data show CDR1 as SGHRS and CDR2 as YFSETQ. With 4 bases removed from V and 2 bases from J, the gap between germline ends came to 12 bases. The CDR3 sequence is CASSEQGANTEAFF. CDR3 bases: TGCGCCAGCAGCGAACAGGGCGCCAACACTGAAGCTTTCTTT.

The V and J genes are TRBV5-1 and TRBJ2-7; 7 positions match TRBD2. This CDR3 has 17 residues. V shed 6 bases and J 3 bases; nucleotides not matched to a gene: 18. Germline V gives CDR1 SGHRS, CDR2 YFSETQ. CDR3 in amino acids: CASTTSRDYRPNYEQYF. DNA of the CDR3: TGCGCCAGCACGACCTCTCGGGACTACCGACCCAACTACGAGCAGTACTTC.

The sample holds a few counts of this clonotype. This rearrangement joins TRBV5-1 to TRBJ2-3; D is uncertain. Germline V gene sequence: CDR1 SGHRS, CDR2 YFSETQ. The CDR3 is made up of 15 amino acids. The V gene lost 2 bases and the J gene lost 2 bases, with 12 bases spanning the gap. The CDR3 nucleotides are TGCGCCAGCAGCTTCTCTCGCGGCTACACAGATACGCAGTATTTT. Translating gives CASSFSRGYTDTQYF.

V gene TRBV28 combines with J gene TRBJ2-7; possibly TRBD1 for D (5 bases). The CDR3 consists of 13 residues. Germline CDR1 is MDHEN and CDR2 is SYDVKM. With 6 bases removed from V and 3 bases from J, the gap between germline ends came to 12 bases. CDR3 nucleotide sequence: TGTGCCAGCAGACTCGGACACGGCTACGAGCAGTACTTC. This codes for CASRLGHGYEQYF.

The chain is built from TRBV7-2 and TRBJ1-5; D is uncertain. The V end was cut by 1 base, the J end by 4 bases, with 8 bases between. Germline loops: CDR1 SGHTA, CDR2 FQGNSA. The CDR3 consists of 14 residues. CDR3 residues: CASSLVAENQPQHF. As DNA, the CDR3 is TGTGCCAGCAGCTTAGTCGCAGAGAATCAGCCCCAGCATTTT. Using reference TRBV7-2 and TRBJ1-5 for the parts outside the CDR3, the full variable domain is GAGVSQSPSNKVTEKGKDVELRCDPISGHTALYWYRQSLGQGLEFLIYFQGNSAPDKSGLPSDRFSAERTGGSVSTLTIQRTQQEDSAVYLCASSLVAENQPQHFGDGTRLSIL.

The chain joins TRBV25-1 to TRBJ2-7, with a weak D call TRBD1 (6 bases). Trimming stripped 4 bases from V and 6 bases from J, with 13 bases between. The length of the CDR3 is 13 residues. Germline V gene data show CDR1 as MGHDK and CDR2 as SYGVNS. CDR3 sequence: CASSVTRGGEQYF. DNA for the CDR3: TGTGCCAGCAGTGTAACCAGGGGTGGCGAGCAGTACTTC.

The chain combines TRBV6-1 with TRBJ2-1; D call uncertain. Per germline, CDR1 MNHNS and CDR2 SASEGT. Between the trimmed V and J ends, which lost 9 bases and 4 bases, there was a span of 19 bases. This CDR3 comprises 15 residues. CDR3 region: CASKWQPPPYNEQFF. In nucleotides, the CDR3 is TGTGCCAGTAAATGGCAGCCCCCTCCGTACAATGAGCAGTTCTTC.

The rearrangement uses TRBV18 and TRBJ2-1; TRBD2 agrees at 8 bases. Germline V lookup: CDR1 KGHSH, CDR2 LQKENI. V dropped 5 bases and J dropped 5; count of bases not matched to a gene: 5. The CDR3 has 14 amino acids. CDR3 coding DNA: TGTGCCAGCTCAATGAGGACTAGCAACAATGAGCAGTTCTTC. It specifies CASSMRTSNNEQFF.

The V and J genes are TRBV5-1 and TRBJ2-1; D is perhaps TRBD2 (6 bases). The CDR3 loop spans 14 amino acids. Trimming removed 2 bases from V and 9 bases from J, with 15 bases in between. From germline, CDR1 is SGHRS and CDR2 YFSETQ. CDR3 region: CASSFGTRDGEQFF. The CDR3 nucleotides read TGCGCCAGCAGCTTCGGGACTCGAGACGGTGAGCAGTTCTTC.

This clonotype appeared a few times. The chain has TRBV28 and TRBJ1-1; D possibly corresponds to TRBD1 (5 bases). The V end was cut by 2 bases, the J end by 0 bases, with 13 bases between. There are 16 residues in the CDR3. From germline, CDR1 is MDHEN and CDR2 SYDVKM. CDR3 coding DNA: TGTGCCAGCAGTTTAGGGAGGGGAGTCATGAACACTGAAGCTTTCTTT. Protein sequence: CASSLGRGVMNTEAFF.

This clonotype turned up a few times. The chain is built from TRBV24-1 and TRBJ2-2; D remains ambiguous. CDR3 size: 15 residues. The V gene's germline CDR1 is KGHDR and CDR2 SFDVKD. Trimming took off 2 bases at V and 7 bases at J, with 13 bases between the two ends. CDR3 amino acids: CATSDSFFLGGELFF. CDR3 DNA: TGTGCCACCAGTGATTCCTTTTTCCTGGGCGGGGAGCTGTTTTTT.

This clonotype was observed a few times. The rearrangement uses TRBV29-1 and TRBJ2-7; D tentatively fits TRBD1 or TRBD2 (6 bases each). This CDR3 spans 12 amino acids. Germline CDR1 and CDR2: SQVTM and ANQGSEA. DNA for the CDR3: TGCAAGAGGGAGGACAGCACCTACGAGCAGTACTTC. Amino acid sequence: CKREDSTYEQYF.

J is TRBJ2-7 and V is TRBV4-1; D perhaps matches TRBD2 (6 bases). CDR1 MGHRA and CDR2 YSYEKL come from the germline V gene. This CDR3 is built from 17 residues. V was shortened by 2 bases and J by 3 bases, with 20 bases between the two germline ends. CDR3: CASSQRTTSYGVYEQYF. The CDR3 DNA follows: TGCGCCAGCAGCCAAAGGACTACCTCCTACGGTGTCTACGAGCAGTACTTC.

CDR3 sequence reads: CASSRTTQAREGNTIYF. The CDR3, as DNA: TGTGCCAGCAGCCGAACAACACAGGCACGAGAGGGAAACACCATATATTTT. The chain recombines TRBV4-2 with TRBJ1-3; perhaps TRBD1 as D (5 bases). Trimming left V 4 bases short and J 4 bases short, with 20 bases between. Germline CDR1 and CDR2: LGHNA and YNFKEQ. This CDR3 comprises 17 residues.

This clonotype came up a few times. The rearrangement joins TRBV12-3 or TRBV12-4 to TRBJ2-7; D gene uncertain. Trimming removed 0 bases at V and 6 bases at J, with 18 bases between. There are 16 residues in the CDR3. Written as DNA, the CDR3 is TGTGCCAGCAGTTTAGCGGGATTAAGCTTCTCCGGCGAGCAGTACTTC. Translating gives CASSLAGLSFSGEQYF.

This clonotype was detected a few times. The rearrangement uses TRBV28 and TRBJ2-5; tentatively, D is TRBD2 (6 bases). CDR1 and CDR2 (germline): MDHEN, SYDVKM. Deletions cut 2 bases from V and 5 bases from J, with 15 bases between. This CDR3 region has 15 residues. CDR3 in amino acids: CASSLVWGVAETQYF. DNA of the CDR3: TGTGCCAGCAGTTTAGTTTGGGGGGTAGCGGAGACCCAGTACTTC.

This clonotype was detected a few times. J is TRBJ2-2 and V is TRBV25-1, with D hard to call. Germline loops: CDR1 MGHDK, CDR2 SYGVNS. The CDR3 is 15 amino acids. Trimming shortened V by 2 bases and J by 5 bases, and 12 bases separated the two germline ends. The CDR3 DNA is TGTGCCAGCAGTGAAATGGGTCTGGGGACCGGGGAGCTGTTTTTT. Translated: CASSEMGLGTGELFF.

V usage is TRBV20-1 and J usage is TRBJ2-1, with 12 bases fitting TRBD2. The V and J ends lost 4 bases and 15 bases, in that order; junction bases with no gene match: 10. CDR1 is DFQATT, CDR2 SNEGSKA, per germline (reference sequence). The CDR3 runs to 13 residues. The DNA for the CDR3 is TGCAGTGCTATTGAGACTAGCGGGAGTCAGTCGTTCTTC. Translated: CSAIETSGSQSFF.

This clonotype appeared many times. The chain couples TRBV20-1 to TRBJ2-1; 13 bases match TRBD2. The CDR3 is 16 residues long. V dropped 6 bases and J dropped 4; count of bases not matched to a gene: 9. Germline CDR1 reads DFQATT; CDR2 reads SNEGSKA (reference sequence). Written as DNA, the CDR3 is TGCAGTGCGGTTGGCCCGGGACTAGCGGGATACAATGAGCAGTTCTTC. Its translation is CSAVGPGLAGYNEQFF.

The V and J genes are TRBV12-3 or TRBV12-4 and TRBJ1-4, with 8 bases that match TRBD1. The V segment lost 3 bases and the J segment 1 base; nucleotides outside the gene matches: 10. This CDR3 is 18 amino acids long. The CDR3: CASSLSRGRDRTNEKLFF. Here the CDR3 DNA reads TGTGCCAGCAGTTTGTCCAGGGGGCGCGATAGAACTAATGAAAAACTGTTTTTT.

V is TRBV20-1 and J is TRBJ2-3, with 8 positions matching TRBD2. With V trimmed by 0 bases and J by 2 bases, 10 bases remained unmatched. The CDR3 covers 17 residues. Germline values: CDR1 DFQATT, CDR2 SNEGSKA (reference sequence). Here the CDR3 DNA reads TGCAGTGCTAGAGATTGGGATAGCGGGAAGCTCACAGATACGCAGTATTTT. Translating gives CSARDWDSGKLTDTQYF.

This chain uses TRBV20-1 with TRBJ1-5; 9 nucleotides line up with TRBD1. The CDR3 totals 16 residues. The germline V gene encodes CDR1 DFQATT and CDR2 SNEGSKA (reference sequence). V shed 5 bases, J shed 1 base, and the junction held 9 bases outside the gene matches. The CDR3 nucleotides read TGCAGTGCTGGTGGACAGGGGCCGTTGAGCAATCAGCCCCAGCATTTT. It is translated as CSAGGQGPLSNQPQHF.

This clonotype appeared a single time. The chain has TRBV12-3 or TRBV12-4 and TRBJ2-7; maybe TRBD1 (6 bases). V dropped 2 bases and J dropped 0 bases, with 11 bases sitting between them. The CDR3 runs 15 residues. CDR3 protein: CASSLPTGSSYEQYF. In DNA form, the CDR3 reads TGTGCCAGCAGTTTACCAACAGGGAGCTCCTACGAGCAGTACTTC.

CDR3 nucleotides: TGTGCCAGCAGCTTGGCGGCGGGCAAAAACATTCAGTACTTC. Translated, it gives CASSLAAGKNIQYF. The chain has TRBV5-5 and TRBJ2-4; the D gene is possibly TRBD2 (5 bases). The CDR3 sequence is 14 residues long. V lost 0 bases to trimming and J lost 3 bases, with 7 bases between them. Germline V gives CDR1 SGHKS, CDR2 YYEKEE (reference sequence). Based on the CDR3 plus reference TRBV5-5 and TRBJ2-4, the full variable domain is DAGVTQSPTHLIKTRGQQVTLRCSPISGHKSVSWYQQVLGQGPQFIFQYYEKEERGRGNFPDRFSARQFPNYSSELNVNALLLGDSALYLCASSLAAGKNIQYFGAGTRLSVL.

This chain links TRBV2 with TRBJ2-7, with 12 bases aligning to TRBD2. The CDR3 is made up of 17 amino acids. Germline V gene sequence: CDR1 SNHLY, CDR2 FYNNEI. After removal of 3 bases from V and 1 base from J, the junction contained 7 bases not matched to a gene. The CDR3 reads CASSDPRLAGVSYEQYF. The CDR3 DNA sequence: TGTGCCAGCAGTGATCCCCGACTAGCGGGAGTTTCCTACGAGCAGTACTTC.

This clonotype appeared a few times. This chain links TRBV5-1 with TRBJ2-7; tentative D call: TRBD1 (6 bases). Germline V gene sequence: CDR1 SGHRS, CDR2 YFSETQ. CDR3 length: 14 residues. The V gene lost 4 bases and the J gene lost 2 bases, with 13 bases spanning the gap. In DNA form, the CDR3 reads TGCGCCAGCAGCCCGGTAGGACAGACCTACGAGCAGTACTTC. Protein sequence: CASSPVGQTYEQYF.